This T cell receptor (beta chain) was found in a study of CXCR3-negative and CXCR3-positive naive CD8 T cells. General study points: From TRB CDR3 properties, TCR strength was inferred; surface CD5 did not differ between naive subsets.

A word on this clonotype: Its antigen is unknown.

5' RACE that incorporated UMI labels was used to prepare the TRB cDNA libraries. TCRdb re-called the 5' RACE reads and gives one entry per CDR3 protein, without DNA. Listed are about 120,000 distinct CDR3 sequences; roughly 0.31% falls within the top ten. Germline CDR1 and CDR2: SEHNR and FQNEAQ (reference sequence). The CDR3 is made up of 16 amino acids. The specimen was naive CXCR3- CD8+ T cells from blood. Specified subset: CD45RO-CCR7+CD27+CD95- naive CD8+ T cells lacking CXCR3 (TNR3-). The J gene is TRBJ2-1, the V gene TRBV7-9; the TRBD1 assignment by TCRdb is unverifiable without DNA. The TCR originated in a human donor in good health. Some clones in this sample may be carry-over from other donors' samples. Here the CDR3 reads CASSSGSGNGANEQFF.